This TCR beta chain came from a study of T cell responses to AZD1222 COVID-19 vaccine. Study-wide points: Spike-specific TCR depth and breadth grew after two AZD1222 doses.

This CDR3 spans 12 amino acids. Germline V gene sequence: CDR1 SQVTM, CDR2 ANQGSEA. Trimming stripped 7 bases from V and 1 base from J, with 10 bases between. TCRdb's table, derived via immunoSEQ multiplex PCR, lists solely in-frame clones and lacks some. The profile covers roughly 100,000 clones, with around nine tenths appearing a single time and 2.5% taken by the ten largest. A word on this clone: Its antigen is as yet unknown.

The rearrangement uses TRBV29-1 and TRBJ1-2; D is undetermined. This TCR was recovered from an adult in good health. The sequences come from peripheral blood, collected on day 0 of AZD1222 vaccination. CDR3 sequence reads: CSAAGSNYGYTF. The CDR3 region has the DNA TGCAGCGCCGCCGGGAGTAACTATGGCTACACCTTC.